The 21 T cell receptor beta chains below were found in one sample sequenced in a study of blood T cell repertoires in COVID-19. Assay used: immunoSEQ multiplex PCR; TCRdb lists only in-frame clones, some missing. The sample gives tens of thousands of clones, around 93% of which show up once; around 7.3% is in the top ten. The sequenced sample was peripheral blood. The receptor source for this set is a woman aged 55-75 years with active or convalescent COVID-19.

The rearrangement links TRBV29-1 to TRBJ1-1, with 10 bases fitting TRBD1. From germline, CDR1 is SQVTM and CDR2 ANQGSEA. The CDR3 is 18 residues long. The V gene end was trimmed by 4 bases and the J gene end by 2 bases; junction bases not matched to a gene: 16. The CDR3 here is CSVALGQGSFLPNTEAFF. The CDR3 nucleotides read TGCAGCGTTGCCCTGGGACAGGGGAGTTTTCTACCAAACACTGAAGCTTTCTTT.

The rearrangement links TRBV28 to TRBJ1-1; maybe TRBD1 (6 bases). The V gene's germline CDR1 is MDHEN and CDR2 SYDVKM. This CDR3 is 13 amino acids long. Trimming pared 9 bases from V and 5 bases from J, leaving 16 bases between. The CDR3 reads CASWPGGRTEAFF. The DNA of the CDR3 is TGTGCCAGTTGGCCCGGGGGGCGAACTGAAGCTTTCTTT.

The genes are TRBV15 and TRBJ1-4, with D hard to call. The germline CDR1 and CDR2 sequences are LNHNV and YYDKDF (reference sequence). This CDR3 is 15 amino acids long. V was shortened by 0 bases and J by 5 bases, with 10 bases between the two germline ends. CDR3 sequence (DNA): TGTGCCACCAGCAGAGAACAGAAAAAAAATGAAAAACTGTTTTTT. The encoded protein is CATSREQKKNEKLFF. The full variable domain, rest sourced from reference TRBV15 and TRBJ1-4, is DAMVIQNPRYQVTQFGKPVTLSCSQTLNHNVMYWYQQKSSQAPKLLFHYYDKDFNNEADTPDNFQSRRPNTSFCFLDIRSPGLGDTAMYLCATSREQKKNEKLFFGSGTQLSVL.

This sequence joins TRBV28 and TRBJ1-6, with D possibly being TRBD1 (5 bases). The germline V and J ends were trimmed by 6 bases and 9 bases, with 12 bases remaining between them. The germline V gene encodes CDR1 MDHEN and CDR2 SYDVKM. This CDR3 spans 13 amino acids. The CDR3 nucleotides read TGTGCCAGCAGGACAGAATCTACTTCACCCCTCCACTTT. It is translated as CASRTESTSPLHF.

The J gene is TRBJ2-7, the V gene TRBV20-1, with D uncertain. V dropped 5 bases and J dropped 1 base, with 6 bases sitting between them. In germline, CDR1 is DFQATT, CDR2 SNEGSKA (reference sequence). The CDR3 sequence is 11 residues long. CDR3 nucleotide sequence: TGCAGTGCTCCGAGATCCTACGAGCAGTACTTC. Encoded protein: CSAPRSYEQYF.

The chain has TRBV28 and TRBJ1-1; 7 nucleotides line up with TRBD1. Germline CDR1 is MDHEN and CDR2 is SYDVKM. The CDR3 contains 14 residues. V gave up 5 bases and J gave up 1 base; unmatched junction bases: 4. The CDR3 nucleotides read TGTGCCAGCAGTGTACAGGGGAGGAACACTGAAGCTTTCTTT. Translation: CASSVQGRNTEAFF.

With respect to this clone: An end of the junction does not agree with germline; a read error may underlie this. V usage is TRBV27 and J usage is TRBJ1-5; D remains unclear. Looked up from germline, CDR1 is MNHEY and CDR2 is SMNVEV (reference sequence). The CDR3 totals 13 residues. In DNA, the CDR3 is TGTGCCAGCAGTCTATCGGAGTCGGAGGCCCAGCATTTT. This encodes CASSLSESEAQHF.

V gene TRBV2 combines with J gene TRBJ1-6; D is unresolved. CDR1 and CDR2 (germline): SNHLY, FYNNEI. Trimming cost V 5 bases and J 5 bases, with 10 bases left between them. The CDR3 totals 14 residues. The CDR3 loop is CASSSQRNNSPLHF. CDR3 nucleotide sequence: TGTGCCAGCAGTAGCCAACGCAATAATTCACCCCTCCACTTT.

The chain is built from TRBV19 and TRBJ1-5; 12 bases align to TRBD1. The CDR3 has 17 amino acids. J lost 7 bases, V lost 2 bases, and 9 bases had no gene match. Per germline, CDR1 LNHDA and CDR2 SQIVND (reference sequence). The CDR3: CASSIWGQGALRQPQHF. In nucleotides, the CDR3 is TGTGCCAGTAGTATATGGGGACAGGGGGCTTTACGGCAGCCCCAGCATTTT. Combining the CDR3 with reference TRBV19 and TRBJ1-5 gives the whole variable domain DGGITQSPKYLFRKEGQNVTLSCEQNLNHDAMYWYRQDPGQGLRLIYYSQIVNDFQKGDIAEGYSVSREKKESFPLTVTSAQKNPTAFYLCASSIWGQGALRQPQHFGDGTRLSIL.

CDR3 loop: CASSQGVARNQETQYF. The CDR3 DNA is TGCGCCAGCAGCCAAGGAGTAGCGCGGAACCAAGAGACCCAGTACTTC. The chain links TRBV4-1 to TRBJ2-5; a weak D match, TRBD2 (5 bases). The CDR3 loop spans 16 amino acids. Between the trimmed V and J ends, which lost 1 base and 0 bases, there was a span of 12 bases. Germline CDR1 is MGHRA and CDR2 is YSYEKL.

The V and J genes are TRBV6-2 or TRBV6-3 and TRBJ1-5; 7 bases align to TRBD1. This CDR3 is built from 16 residues. Germline V lookup: CDR1 MNHEY, CDR2 SVGEGT. The trim removed 4 bases at V and 3 bases at J, leaving 9 bases unmatched. CDR3 loop: CASSSRTGHDNQPQHF. In DNA, the CDR3 is TGTGCCAGCAGTTCTAGGACAGGTCATGACAATCAGCCCCAGCATTTT.

The chain combines TRBV6-5 with TRBJ2-3; D is ambiguous. The germline V gene encodes CDR1 MNHEY and CDR2 SVGAGI. This CDR3 is 14 amino acids long. Trimming took 4 bases from V and 0 from J, leaving 8 bases between them. CDR3 bases: TGTGCCAGCAGTTGGGCATTAAGCACAGATACGCAGTATTTT. Protein product: CASSWALSTDTQYF.

The CDR3 DNA sequence: TGCGCCAGCAGCGTTAAAAGGGGCATGAACACTGAAGCTTTCTTT. Amino acid sequence: CASSVKRGMNTEAFF. The gene calls are TRBV5-1 and TRBJ1-1, with D maybe TRBD1 (5 bases). V dropped 4 bases and J dropped 0 bases, with 13 bases sitting between them. The CDR3 totals 15 residues. The germline V gene has CDR1 SGHRS and CDR2 YFSETQ.

This chain uses TRBV5-1 with TRBJ2-3, with D perhaps TRBD2 (5 bases). The CDR3 loop spans 16 amino acids. Trimming removed 6 bases at V and 0 bases at J, with 17 bases between. Germline V gives CDR1 SGHRS, CDR2 YFSETQ. The CDR3 sequence: CASTLTGRTSTDTQYF. The CDR3 DNA follows: TGCGCCAGCACCCTGACGGGAAGAACTAGCACAGATACGCAGTATTTT.

The table lists this clone with a count of one. The chain uses TRBV3-1 (or the pseudogene TRBV3-2) and TRBJ1-5; 7 nucleotides match TRBD1. V lost 3 bases and J lost 4; bases outside the gene matches: 3. This CDR3 comprises 14 residues. The germline V gene encodes CDR1 LGHDT and CDR2 YNNKEL (reference sequence). For the CDR3, the DNA is TGTGCCAGCAGCCAGGGACAGTCGAATCAGCCCCAGCATTTT. It encodes CASSQGQSNQPQHF.

CDR3 loop: CASSFSQGGRAPNTGELFF. CDR3 coding DNA: TGTGCCAGCAGTTTTTCACAAGGCGGGAGGGCCCCGAACACCGGGGAGCTGTTTTTT. This chain connects TRBV28 to TRBJ2-2; 9 bases agree with TRBD2. Per germline, CDR1 MDHEN and CDR2 SYDVKM. This CDR3 contains 19 residues. With V trimmed by 3 bases and J by 0 bases, 11 bases remained unmatched. Drawing the rest from reference TRBV28 and TRBJ2-2, the complete variable domain is DVKVTQSSRYLVKRTGEKVFLECVQDMDHENMFWYRQDPGLGLRLIYFSYDVKMKEKGDIPEGYSVSREKKERFSLILESASTNQTSMYLCASSFSQGGRAPNTGELFFGEGSRLTVL.

The rearrangement links TRBV11-3 to TRBJ2-7; D possibly corresponds to TRBD1 (6 bases). The germline V and J ends were trimmed by 5 bases and 5 bases, with 13 bases remaining between them. This CDR3 region has 13 residues. Looked up from germline, CDR1 is SGHNT and CDR2 is YENEEA. The CDR3 loop is CASSHQQGNEQYF. CDR3 DNA sequence: TGTGCCAGCAGCCATCAACAGGGTAACGAGCAGTACTTC. Looking up the rest from reference TRBV11-3 and TRBJ2-7 gives the full variable domain: EAGVVQSPRYKIIEKKQPVAFWCNPISGHNTLYWYLQNLGQGPELLIRYENEEAVDDSQLPKDRFSAERLKGVDSTLKIQPAELGDSAVYLCASSHQQGNEQYFGPGTRLTVT.

This sequence joins TRBV3-1 (or the pseudogene TRBV3-2) and TRBJ2-4, with D perhaps TRBD2 (7 bases). Trimming pared 0 bases from V and 3 bases from J, leaving 12 bases between. There are 16 residues in the CDR3. CDR1 is LGHDT, CDR2 YNNKEL, per germline (reference sequence). The CDR3 loop reads CASSQEGGAGKNIQYF. The CDR3 nucleotides are TGTGCCAGCAGCCAAGAGGGGGGGGCCGGCAAAAACATTCAGTACTTC.

This clone was counted once. The gene calls are TRBV29-1 and TRBJ1-2; weak D call: TRBD1 (5 bases). The CDR3 is 12 amino acids. The germline V gene has CDR1 SQVTM and CDR2 ANQGSEA. Trimming removed 6 bases at V and 3 bases at J, with 11 bases between. The CDR3 region has the DNA TGCAGCGTGGACACCAGGGACTATGGCTACACCTTC. Encoded protein: CSVDTRDYGYTF.

The chain uses TRBV30 and TRBJ2-5; 7 bases match TRBD2. This CDR3 comprises 13 residues. V shed 8 bases and J 5 bases; nucleotides not matched to a gene: 11. CDR1 is GTSNPN and CDR2 is SVGIG in the germline V gene (reference sequence). As DNA, the CDR3 is TGTGCCGGCGGGGGAGGGCGCCTGGAGACCCAGTACTTC. The encoded protein is CAGGGGRLETQYF.

J is TRBJ2-3 and V is TRBV7-6; D is unresolved. This CDR3 comprises 12 residues. V was cut by 5 bases and J by 1 base, with 4 bases left in between. Germline CDR1 and CDR2: SGHVS and FNYEAQ. The DNA for the CDR3 is TGTGCCAGCAGCCCGGGCACAGATACGCAGTATTTT. As protein: CASSPGTDTQYF.